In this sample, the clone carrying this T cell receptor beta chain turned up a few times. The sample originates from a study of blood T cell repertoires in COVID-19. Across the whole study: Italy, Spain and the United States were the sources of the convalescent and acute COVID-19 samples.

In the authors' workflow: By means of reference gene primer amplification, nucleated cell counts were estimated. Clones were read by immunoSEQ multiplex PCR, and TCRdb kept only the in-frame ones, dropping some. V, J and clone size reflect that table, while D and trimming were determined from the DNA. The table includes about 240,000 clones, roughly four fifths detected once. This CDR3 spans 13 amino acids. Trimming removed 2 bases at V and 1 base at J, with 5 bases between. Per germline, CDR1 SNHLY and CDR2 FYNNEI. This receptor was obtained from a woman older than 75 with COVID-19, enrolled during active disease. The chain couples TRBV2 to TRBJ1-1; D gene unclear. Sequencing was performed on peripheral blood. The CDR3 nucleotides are TGTGCCAGCAGTGAACAGTCGAACACTGAAGCTTTCTTT. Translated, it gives CASSEQSNTEAFF.